This T cell receptor (beta chain) derives from a study of a mutant IDH1 vaccine in newly diagnosed glioma. The CDR3 sequence is 15 residues long. With 5 bases removed from V and 2 bases from J, the gap between germline ends came to 12 bases. CDR1 and CDR2 from the germline V gene are SEHNR and FQNEAQ (reference sequence). As to time point: week 47, end of study. All doses held 300 ug of mutant IDH1 20-mer peptide, with topical imiquimod. Data came from immunoSEQ multiplex PCR; TCRdb stores just in-frame clones and leaves some out. The repertoire holds 30,000 to 45,000 clones, with about 81% as singletons. Details on this clone: Its antigen remains unidentified.

The chain links TRBV7-9 to TRBJ1-4, with D possibly TRBD1 on 6 matching bases. This clonotype originated in a man aged 40-49 years with glioma. The sample here was PBMCs, taken from a glioma patient whose treatment included an IDH1 peptide vaccine. CDR3: CASSDWGPTNEKLFF. Written as DNA, the CDR3 is TGTGCCAGCAGCGATTGGGGGCCCACTAATGAAAAACTGTTTTTT.